What follows are 22 T cell receptor beta chains derived from one specimen sequenced in a study of blood T cell repertoires in COVID-19. Assay used: immunoSEQ multiplex PCR; TCRdb lists only in-frame clones, some missing. The sample yields 250,000 to 300,000 clones, approximately 83% seen once. Sequenced: peripheral blood. The receptor source for this set is a woman aged 70-85 years with acute or convalescent COVID-19.

The J gene is TRBJ1-1, the V gene TRBV27, with no clear D. Between the trimmed V and J ends, which lost 7 bases and 5 bases, there was a span of 8 bases. The CDR3 is 11 residues long. Germline CDR1 MNHEY, CDR2 SMNVEV (reference sequence). The CDR3 loop reads CASTSRTEAFF. The CDR3 DNA sequence: TGTGCCAGCACGTCTAGAACTGAAGCTTTCTTT.

The rearrangement uses TRBV19 and TRBJ2-3; no clear D gene. V dropped 3 bases and J dropped 2 bases, with 9 bases sitting between them. CDR3 size: 14 residues. Per germline, CDR1 LNHDA and CDR2 SQIVND (reference sequence). CDR3 residues: CASSIAGHTDTQYF. Here the CDR3 DNA reads TGTGCCAGTAGTATCGCTGGGCACACAGATACGCAGTATTTT.

This clone was recorded once. The chain employs TRBV7-9 and TRBJ1-5; D unresolved. The CDR3 extends over 14 amino acids. Trimming left V 1 base short and J 2 bases short, with 6 bases between. The germline gives CDR1 SEHNR, CDR2 FQNEAQ (reference sequence). CDR3 nucleotide sequence: TGTGCCAGCAGCTTAGGGTCAGGCAATCAGCCCCAGCATTTT. This translates into CASSLGSGNQPQHF.

The chain carries TRBV6-5 and TRBJ2-3; 9 bases line up with TRBD2. Germline CDR1 MNHEY, CDR2 SVGAGI. The CDR3 contains 15 residues. Trimming cost V 10 bases and J 2 bases; bases outside gene matches: 10. DNA for the CDR3: TGTGCCATCTCCCAAGCGGGGGGCTACACAGATACGCAGTATTTT. The encoded protein is CAISQAGGYTDTQYF.

This clone was observed a handful of times. The chain links TRBV10-3 to TRBJ1-5, with D possibly matching TRBD1 (5 bases). The CDR3 is 13 residues long. From germline, CDR1 is ENHRY and CDR2 SYGVKD. The V gene lost 6 bases and the J gene lost 3 bases, with 9 bases spanning the gap. CDR3 in DNA: TGTGCCATCAGCGAGACAGTCAATCAGCCCCAGCATTTT. Its protein product is CAISETVNQPQHF.

The V and J genes are TRBV11-3 and TRBJ2-5; TRBD2 is a possible D gene (5 bases). The CDR3 length is 13 residues. CDR1 is SGHNT, CDR2 YENEEA, per germline. Trimming stripped 5 bases from V and 2 bases from J, with 9 bases between. The CDR3 DNA reads TGTGCCAGCAGCCCGGGATCACAAGAGACCCAGTACTTC. Its translation: CASSPGSQETQYF.

The chain links TRBV21-1 to TRBJ1-1; no check of the table's D call, TRBD1, against the DNA was made. TRBV21-1 has pseudogene status. There are 16 residues in the CDR3. As DNA, the CDR3 is TGTGCCAGCAGCAAAGGTAGGGCAGGGGTGAACACTGAAGCTTTCTTT. Translation: CASSKGRAGVNTEAFF.

The chain is built from TRBV10-3 and TRBJ2-3; 8 nucleotides agree with TRBD2. The CDR3 consists of 15 residues. Germline CDR1 reads ENHRY; CDR2 reads SYGVKD. V was clipped by 5 bases and J by 3 bases; unmatched bases: 7. The CDR3: CAISPGLAGTDTQYF. The CDR3 region has the DNA TGTGCCATCAGTCCCGGACTAGCAGGGACAGATACGCAGTATTTT.

This clone was recorded once. The rearrangement joins TRBV24-1 to TRBJ2-3; 9 bases line up with TRBD2. Trimming removed 10 bases from V and 5 bases from J; junction bases left unmatched: 9. Germline V gene sequence: CDR1 KGHDR, CDR2 SFDVKD. The CDR3 runs 14 residues. The CDR3 nucleotides are TGTGCCACGGGGAGCGGGGGGCCGGAAGATACGCAGTATTTT. Translating gives CATGSGGPEDTQYF.

The chain recombines TRBV14 with TRBJ1-2; D remains ambiguous. The ends were cut back, 2 bases at V and 4 bases at J, with 11 bases in the middle. The CDR3 extends over 14 amino acids. The germline V gene has CDR1 SGHDN and CDR2 FVKESK. This CDR3 is CASSQSRSSYGYTF. The CDR3 DNA follows: TGTGCCAGCAGCCAATCGAGATCTTCCTATGGCTACACCTTC.

CDR3 sequence (DNA): TGTGCCGGTCCAGCTAGCGGGGGGAATGAGCAGTTCTTC. This codes for CAGPASGGNEQFF. This chain joins TRBV7-2 and TRBJ2-1; 11 bases align to TRBD2. Germline CDR1 and CDR2: SGHTA and FQGNSA. J gave up 7 bases and V 11 bases, and 7 bases lay outside the gene matches. The CDR3 loop spans 13 amino acids. Drawing the rest from reference TRBV7-2 and TRBJ2-1, the complete variable domain is GAGVSQSPSNKVTEKGKDVELRCDPISGHTALYWYRQSLGQGLEFLIYFQGNSAPDKSGLPSDRFSAERTGGSVSTLTIQRTQQEDSAVYLCAGPASGGNEQFFGPGTRLTVL.

The chain recombines TRBV5-1 with TRBJ1-1; D gene uncertain. V was trimmed by 5 bases and J by 0 bases, leaving 11 bases between them. The germline V gene has CDR1 SGHRS and CDR2 YFSETQ. CDR3 length equals 14 residues. CDR3 region: CASRSTNLNTEAFF. The CDR3 nucleotides are TGCGCCAGCAGGTCGACAAATTTGAACACTGAAGCTTTCTTT.

This clone was observed once. The chain joins TRBV5-1 to TRBJ2-7, with D perhaps TRBD1 (6 bases). The length of the CDR3 is 16 residues. Germline V gene data show CDR1 as SGHRS and CDR2 as YFSETQ. The V end lost 0 bases, the J end lost 0 bases, and 13 bases lay between the germline ends. This CDR3 is CASSLAGDTSSYEQYF. CDR3 coding DNA: TGCGCCAGCAGCTTGGCCGGGGACACGAGCTCCTACGAGCAGTACTTC.

A remark on this clone: One junction end does not reproduce the germline sequence, and a read error may be involved. The chain has TRBV3-1 (or the pseudogene TRBV3-2) and TRBJ2-4; 7 bases are a match to TRBD2. The CDR3 loop spans 15 amino acids. The germline V gene has CDR1 LGHDT and CDR2 YNNKEL (reference sequence). The chain's CDR3 is CASSQGISRREGGIF. In DNA, the CDR3 is TGTGCCAGCAGCCAAGGTATAAGTCGAAGGGAGGGTGGGATCTTC.

The chain carries TRBV19 and TRBJ2-5; 7 positions agree with TRBD2. The CDR3 length is 13 residues. Germline loops: CDR1 LNHDA, CDR2 SQIVND (reference sequence). The V gene end was trimmed by 10 bases and the J gene end by 5 bases; junction bases not matched to a gene: 10. The CDR3 spells CATSREGRETQYF. DNA for the CDR3: TGTGCCACCTCCAGGGAGGGGAGGGAGACCCAGTACTTC.

The rearrangement joins TRBV2 to TRBJ1-2; D is undetermined. The CDR3 totals 13 residues. Trimming took 3 bases from V and 3 from J, leaving 8 bases between them. Germline V lookup: CDR1 SNHLY, CDR2 FYNNEI. CDR3 sequence reads: CASSDTGYYGYTF. Here the CDR3 DNA reads TGTGCCAGCAGTGATACGGGGTACTATGGCTACACCTTC. The whole variable domain, remainder taken from reference TRBV2 and TRBJ1-2, is EPEVTQTPSHQVTQMGQEVILRCVPISNHLYFYWYRQILGQKVEFLVSFYNNEISEKSEIFDDQFSVERPDGSNFTLKIRSTKLEDSAMYFCASSDTGYYGYTFGSGTRLTVV.

This chain connects TRBV2 to TRBJ2-1, with 8 bases fitting TRBD2. This CDR3 is built from 15 residues. The V and J ends lost 4 bases and 0 bases, in that order; junction bases with no gene match: 2. Germline assignment: CDR1 SNHLY and CDR2 FYNNEI. Here the CDR3 DNA reads TGTGCCAGCAGTGTTAGCGGGACCTCCTACAATGAGCAGTTCTTC. Protein product: CASSVSGTSYNEQFF.

The rearrangement links TRBV5-1 to TRBJ2-7; 12 nucleotides agree with TRBD1. The CDR3 totals 16 residues. Losses at the gene ends were 0 bases for V and 6 bases for J; bases not matched to a gene: 7. The V gene's germline CDR1 is SGHRS and CDR2 YFSETQ. CDR3 loop: CASSLAGTGGASEQYF. DNA for the CDR3: TGCGCCAGCAGCTTGGCCGGGACAGGGGGCGCATCCGAGCAGTACTTC. Drawing the rest from reference TRBV5-1 and TRBJ2-7, the complete variable domain is KAGVTQTPRYLIKTRGQQVTLSCSPISGHRSVSWYQQTPGQGLQFLFEYFSETQRNKGNFPGRFSGRQFSNSRSEMNVSTLELGDSALYLCASSLAGTGGASEQYFGPGTRLTVT.

The rearrangement joins TRBV6-1 to TRBJ1-2; the D is unclear. Germline-derived CDR1 and CDR2 are MNHNS and SASEGT. The CDR3 contains 14 residues. Trimming removed 0 bases from V and 4 bases from J, with 9 bases in between. CDR3 amino acids: CASSEAGASYGYTF. In DNA, the CDR3 is TGTGCCAGCAGTGAAGCGGGAGCGAGCTATGGCTACACCTTC.

CDR3 amino acids: CASSYKDKSYEQYF. CDR3 in DNA: TGTGCCAGCAGCTATAAGGACAAGTCCTACGAGCAGTACTTC. The chain employs TRBV27 and TRBJ2-7; D might be TRBD1 (5 bases). The V gene's germline CDR1 is MNHEY and CDR2 SMNVEV (reference sequence). V was trimmed by 6 bases and J by 1 base, leaving 13 bases between them. The CDR3 runs to 14 residues.

Concerning this clone: One end of the junction does not line up with germline, which may come from a read error. The J gene is TRBJ2-5, the V gene TRBV7-7; TRBD2 might be the D (6 bases). Germline V lookup: CDR1 SSHAT, CDR2 FNYEAQ (reference sequence). The CDR3 length is 15 residues. CDR3 nucleotide sequence: TGTGCTAGCAGCCGACGGCTCGGACTACAAGAGACCCAGTACTTC. This encodes CASSRRLGLQETQYF.

This clone appeared a few times. The rearrangement links TRBV5-4 to TRBJ2-2; D may be TRBD2 (5 bases). The germline CDR1 and CDR2 sequences are SGHNT and YYREEE (reference sequence). This CDR3 is built from 13 residues. With 4 bases removed from V and 6 bases from J, the gap between germline ends came to 10 bases. DNA for the CDR3: TGTGCCAGCAGCCCGAGAGGGCCCGGGGAGCTGTTTTTT. Amino acid sequence: CASSPRGPGELFF.